This T cell receptor (beta chain) was sequenced during a study of T cell changes during pregnancy in multiple sclerosis. Assay: immunoSEQ multiplex PCR; the TCRdb copy retains only in-frame clones and omits some. The table lists 40,000 or so clones, roughly nine tenths of them singletons. The CDR3 has 14 amino acids. Deletions cut 5 bases from V and 6 bases from J, with 14 bases between. The V gene's germline CDR1 is SGHVS and CDR2 FQNEAQ. This receptor was taken from a female donor in good health, enrolled as a control in a pregnancy study. The material was peripheral blood, obtained in the third trimester of pregnancy. The rearrangement links TRBV7-8 to TRBJ2-1; D is possibly TRBD1 (6 bases). The CDR3 coding sequence is TGTGCCAGCAGCGCTTACAGGGTGGGCAATGAGCAGTTCTTC. It specifies CASSAYRVGNEQFF.